These T cell receptor beta chains were read from a single sample in a study of cytomegalovirus exposure and HLA in healthy donors. Sequenced by immunoSEQ multiplex PCR; TCRdb stores in-frame clones only, minus some. This table holds roughly 99,000 clones, about 74% found once. The sequenced sample was PBMCs. Every receptor here comes from a middle-aged woman in good health and CMV-seropositive. CDR3s include the opening cysteine and the closing phenylalanine or tryptophan. D genes are given only for firm matches. Where a row states a size, it is once, few, many or the class of an expanded clone; other rows omit it.

j_gene,abundance,d_gene,v_gene,CDR3nt,CDR3aa
TRBJ1-4,NA,NA,TRBV27,TGTGCCAGCAGGTTTACAGCAACTAATGAAAAACTGTTTTTT,CASRFTATNEKLFF
TRBJ1-2,few,NA,TRBV11-2,TGTGCCAGCAGCTTAGGGGAAGTCAGGGTTGGCTACACCTTC,CASSLGEVRVGYTF
TRBJ1-5,NA,TRBD1,TRBV30,TGTGCCTGGACCCAACAGGGGGGTAGCAATCAGCCCCAGCATTTT,CAWTQQGGSNQPQHF
TRBJ2-7,few,NA,TRBV5-6,TGTGCCAGCAGCATACAGGGAAGGAACGAGCAGTACTTC,CASSIQGRNEQYF
TRBJ2-3,few,NA,TRBV10-3,TGTGCCATCAGTGAGGCTAGCCGAAGCACAGATACGCAGTATTTT,CAISEASRSTDTQYF
TRBJ2-2,NA,NA,TRBV9,TGTGCCAGCAGCGTAGTCCCGACGGCGGACACCGGGGAGCTGTTTTTT,CASSVVPTADTGELFF
TRBJ1-1,NA,TRBD1,TRBV4-2,TGTGCCAGCAGCCACCCGGGACAGGGGGTCACTGAAGCTTTCTTT,CASSHPGQGVTEAFF
TRBJ1-1,NA,NA,TRBV7-9,TGTGCCAGCAGCTTGCTGGACACTCTTGAAGCTTTCTTT,CASSLLDTLEAFF
TRBJ1-1,NA,TRBD1,TRBV6-5,TGTGCCAGCAGTTCCGCAGGGGGCACTGAAGCTTTCTTT,CASSSAGGTEAFF
TRBJ1-4,NA,TRBD1,TRBV6-1,TGTGCCAGCAGTGGGGGACAGGGGAGAGCAACTAATGAAAAACTGTTTTTT,CASSGGQGRATNEKLFF
TRBJ2-5,NA,TRBD1,TRBV11-1,TGTGCCAGCAGCTTACCAGGACAGGGAATGGAGACCCAGTACTTC,CASSLPGQGMETQYF
TRBJ2-6,NA,TRBD1,TRBV9,TGTGCCAGCAGCCAACCTCGGGACAGGGACCCAAGAGGGGCCAACGTCCTGACTTTC,CASSQPRDRDPRGANVLTF
TRBJ2-1,few,TRBD1,TRBV5-1,TGCGCCAGCAGCACGGGACAGAGCTCCTACAATGAGCAGTTCTTC,CASSTGQSSYNEQFF
TRBJ2-5,NA,TRBD1,TRBV9,TGTGCCAGCAGCCAAATGACAGGGCAAGTCGAGACCCAGTACTTC,CASSQMTGQVETQYF
TRBJ1-2,NA,TRBD1,TRBV4-1,TGCGCCAGCAGCCAAGAACCGACAGGGATCTATGGCTACACCTTC,CASSQEPTGIYGYTF
TRBJ2-6,once,NA,TRBV7-8,TGTGCCAGCAGCTTAGTACAGGCTGGGGCCAACGTCCTGACTTTC,CASSLVQAGANVLTF
TRBJ2-1,NA,TRBD1,TRBV27,TGTGCCAGCAGCCCCGGGACAGGGACCCCGAATGAGCAGTTCTTC,CASSPGTGTPNEQFF
TRBJ2-7,NA,NA,TRBV5-4,TGTGCCAGCAGCCACGGCGGGACGCCAAATTACGAGCAGTACTTC,CASSHGGTPNYEQYF
TRBJ2-2,NA,TRBD1,TRBV11-3,TGTGCCAGCAGCCGATCCGGGACAGGGACAACCGGGGAGCTGTTTTTT,CASSRSGTGTTGELFF
TRBJ1-1,NA,NA,TRBV6-5,TGTGCCAGCAGTTACTCGGGCAGCGGGGGTGACACTGAAGCTTTCTTT,CASSYSGSGGDTEAFF
TRBJ1-5,NA,NA,TRBV5-1,TGCGCCAGCAGCAAGGGTAGCGGCAATCAGCCCCAGCATTTT,CASSKGSGNQPQHF
TRBJ1-6,few,TRBD1,TRBV6-1,TGTGCCAGCAGTGGCTATTTAGGGACAGGGAGATATTCACCCCTCCACTTT,CASSGYLGTGRYSPLHF
TRBJ1-1,NA,TRBD1,TRBV7-9,TGTGCCAGCAGCCCGGGACAGGCAAGGGCTGAAGCTTTCTTT,CASSPGQARAEAFF
TRBJ1-2,NA,NA,TRBV4-3,TGCGCCAGCAGCCAAGACAGGGCAGGGGGCTACACCTTC,CASSQDRAGGYTF
TRBJ1-2,NA,NA,TRBV25-1,TGTGCCAGCAGAGACACTTATGGCTACACCTTC,CASRDTYGYTF
TRBJ1-2,NA,NA,TRBV5-6,TGTGCCAGCAGCGCCCAGGGGAACTATGGCTACACCTTC,CASSAQGNYGYTF
TRBJ2-5,NA,TRBD1,TRBV30,TGTGCCTGGTCTCGAACAGGGGGGACCCAGTACTTC,CAWSRTGGTQYF
TRBJ2-2,NA,TRBD1,TRBV7-6,TGTGCCAGCAGCTATCGGACAGGGGGCACCGGGGAGCTGTTTTTT,CASSYRTGGTGELFF
TRBJ1-1,NA,NA,TRBV2,TGTGCCAGCAGGGACAGTACTGAAGCTTTCTTT,CASRDSTEAFF
TRBJ2-2,NA,TRBD1,TRBV13,TGTGCCAGCAGCTTAGATAGGTACGGACAGGGGGCACTCGCGAACACCGGGGAGCTGTTTTTT,CASSLDRYGQGALANTGELFF
TRBJ1-3,NA,NA,TRBV30,TGTGCCTGGGACACTGGAAACACCATATATTTT,CAWDTGNTIYF
TRBJ2-3,NA,TRBD2,TRBV4-3,TGCGCCAGCAGCCCTACCGGTACTAGCGGCACAGATACGCAGTATTTT,CASSPTGTSGTDTQYF
TRBJ1-2,once,NA,TRBV10-3,TGTGCCATCAGGGACGGACAGTCCGTAGAATCGGGCTACACCTTC,CAIRDGQSVESGYTF
TRBJ1-3,NA,NA,TRBV4-1,TGCGCCAGCAGCCAAGATAGTGGCGGTAGCTCTGGAAACACCATATATTTT,CASSQDSGGSSGNTIYF
TRBJ1-2,NA,NA,TRBV6-1,TGTGCCAGCAGTGCACCCGGGCGGGGTATAAGTGGCTACACCTTC,CASSAPGRGISGYTF
TRBJ2-3,NA,TRBD2,TRBV18,TGTGCCAGCTCACCTGGACTAGTAGGCACAGATACGCAGTATTTT,CASSPGLVGTDTQYF
TRBJ1-6,NA,NA,TRBV6-5,TGTGCCAGCAGCCGGGGGGAGGGTAGGAGCTCACCCCTCCACTTT,CASSRGEGRSSPLHF
TRBJ1-1,NA,TRBD1,TRBV6-5,TGTGCCAGCGGGACAGGGGGCAGGATCACTGAAGCTTTCTTT,CASGTGGRITEAFF
TRBJ2-6,NA,NA,TRBV19,TGTGCCAGTAGTGCGGGGTACGGGGCCAACGTCCTGACTTTC,CASSAGYGANVLTF
TRBJ2-1,NA,TRBD2,TRBV7-3,TGTGCCAGCAGCTCCAGGGGTTTAGCGGGGGGGCGTAATGAGCAGTTCTTC,CASSSRGLAGGRNEQFF
TRBJ2-3,NA,NA,TRBV19,TGTGCCAGTAGTACCCAGTGGGATACGCAGTATTTT,CASSTQWDTQYF
TRBJ2-5,NA,TRBD2,TRBV7-9,TGTGCCAGCAGCTTAGCTGGGGCCGGGGGGGAGACCCAGTACTTC,CASSLAGAGGETQYF
TRBJ1-5,NA,NA,TRBV2,TGTGCCAGCAGTGAAACACCAGGCGGAGGTCAGCCCCAGCATTTT,CASSETPGGGQPQHF
TRBJ2-3,NA,TRBD1,TRBV9,TGTGCCAGCAGCGTAGCGGGACAGGGTAGGGATACGCAGTATTTT,CASSVAGQGRDTQYF
TRBJ1-2,NA,NA,TRBV10-3,TGTGCCATCAACAGCGAGGGAGATGGCTACACCTTC,CAINSEGDGYTF
TRBJ1-2,once,TRBD1,TRBV6-5,TGTGCCAGCAGTTACTCGATAGAAGGGGGCTTCGGCTACACCTTC,CASSYSIEGGFGYTF
TRBJ2-5,NA,NA,TRBV5-1,TGCGCCACTGCAAACGTTGGGGGCGCGGAGACCCAGTACTTC,CATANVGGAETQYF
TRBJ1-1,few,NA,TRBV30,TGTGCCTGGAGTGTACAGGAGAACACTGAAGCTTTCTTT,CAWSVQENTEAFF
TRBJ1-2,NA,NA,TRBV6-6,TGTGCCAGCAGTTTGACAGGTCGCGGCTACACCTTC,CASSLTGRGYTF
TRBJ2-5,NA,TRBD1,TRBV5-1,TGCGCCAGCAGCTCGGGACAGGGATCATGGGAGACCCAGTACTTC,CASSSGQGSWETQYF
TRBJ1-2,once,TRBD1,TRBV4-1,TGCGCCAGCAGCCAAGATGGGACAGGGGGCCGGGGCTACACCTTC,CASSQDGTGGRGYTF
TRBJ1-1,few,NA,TRBV4-1,TGCGCCAGCAGCAGGGGAGGGCCTGGCATGAACACTGAAGCTTTCTTT,CASSRGGPGMNTEAFF
TRBJ2-7,few,NA,TRBV7-9,TGTGCCAGCAGCGCCGGACTGGGCTACGAGCAGTACTTC,CASSAGLGYEQYF
TRBJ1-5,NA,TRBD1,TRBV7-2,TGTGCCAGCAGCCGGACAGGGGCTAATCAGCCCCAGCATTTT,CASSRTGANQPQHF
TRBJ2-7,NA,TRBD1,TRBV6-5,TGTGCCAGCAGTTACGACAGGGGGCACGAGCAGTACTTC,CASSYDRGHEQYF